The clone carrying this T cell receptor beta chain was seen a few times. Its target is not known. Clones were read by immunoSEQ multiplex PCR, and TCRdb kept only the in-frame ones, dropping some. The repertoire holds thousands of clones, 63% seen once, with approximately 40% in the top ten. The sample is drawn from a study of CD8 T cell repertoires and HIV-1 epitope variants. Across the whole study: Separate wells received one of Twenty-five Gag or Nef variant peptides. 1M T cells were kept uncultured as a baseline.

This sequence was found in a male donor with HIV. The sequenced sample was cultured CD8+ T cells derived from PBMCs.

DNA of the CDR3: TGCGCCAGCAGCCAAGGGACTAGCTTGGGGGCCCAGTACTTC. Amino acids: CASSQGTSLGAQYF. This rearrangement joins TRBV4-1 to TRBJ2-7; 8 positions match TRBD2. Trimming took 1 base from V and 10 from J; bases not matched to a gene: 9. This CDR3 contains 14 residues. Germline lookup yields CDR1 MGHRA and CDR2 YSYEKL.